Described below is a single T cell receptor (beta chain) sequence and its context. What it binds is unknown. Sequenced by immunoSEQ multiplex PCR; TCRdb stores in-frame clones only, minus some. Found here are roughly 70,000 clones, approximately 81% of them singletons; the top ten hold roughly 0.89%. V shed 9 bases and J shed 2 bases, with 14 bases lying between them. Germline V lookup: CDR1 MDHEN, CDR2 SYDVKM. This CDR3 comprises 13 residues. The data are from a study of OX40 agonist ivuxolimab in advanced cancers. Turning to the study itself: Ivuxolimab, an agonistic anti-OX40 (CD134) antibody, was given to patients.

Whole-study findings and limits: Blood T cells, both CD4+ and CD8+, expanded clonally by week 6 at 0.1 to 3.0 mg/kg. In CD8+ T cells, expanded clones were on average more numerous than in CD4+. Patients who responded partially at 0.1-3.0 mg/kg showed clonal expansion ranking among the lowest.

This chain links TRBV28 with TRBJ2-7, with a possible D match to TRBD1 (5 bases). The input for sequencing was CD4+ or CD8+ T cells sorted from blood, taken in a trial of the OX40 agonist ivuxolimab. The TCR was taken from an adult with an advanced solid tumor such as melanoma, head and neck, liver or kidney cancer. Here the CDR3 reads CASTRGSTYEQYF. Written as DNA, the CDR3 is TGTGCCAGTACAAGGGGCAGCACCTACGAGCAGTACTTC.